This TCR beta chain originates from a study of primary melanoma T cells and metastatic recurrence (TCRdb year 2020). Describing the broader study: A total of around 210 primary melanomas made up the cohort, all of stage T2 to T4 and more than 1 mm thick. The T-cell fraction measured by TCR beta sequencing was compared against progression-free survival as the clinical outcome. Histopathological grading of tumor-infiltrating lymphocytes served as the comparison point for the T-cell fraction derived from sequencing. Whether T-cell fraction and T-cell repertoire clonality in primary melanoma tumors predicted patient outcome was tested in the study. Points the paper makes about the study in general: Progression-free survival was reportedly predicted by the tumor T-cell fraction independently of thickness, ulceration, mitotic rate and age. Protection appeared to be conferred by a T-cell fraction above 20% regardless of ulceration status, mitotic rate or nodal disease. Adding T-cell fraction to tumor thickness reportedly improved progression-free survival prediction more than adding any other histopathological variable. The authors presented an effective T-cell-mediated antitumor response in primary melanoma only as a suggestion and not as a demonstrated mechanism.

A distance of 19 bases separates the germline ends of V and J, which lose 5 bases and 4 bases respectively. Taken from cysteine to phenylalanine, the CDR3 has 16 residues. Kept here is only the CDR3 DNA, which spans 48 bases and is read in frame from base 1. CDR1 and CDR2 are drawn from the germline V gene: SGHVS, FQNEAQ. The library was generated by the immunoSEQ multiplex PCR assay. High-throughput sequencing of the T-cell receptor beta chain was performed on primary melanoma tumor tissue. The paper's data handling went like this. TCRB CDR3 sharing between samples and the distribution of insertions and deletions were included in the repertoire analyses. A gradient-boosted model ranked the predictive value of the T-cell fraction against histopathological variables. As stored in TCRdb, this immuneACCESS dataset retains in-frame rearrangements with V and J assigned. A fraction of the clones does not appear; measured against another copy, unresolved V genes explain less than half of the discrepancy, and the remainder lacks a known reason. For V, J and clone size, that table is used; D and trimming come from the DNA. The sample table holds over 2,000 clones, of which more than 70% were seen once. The ten largest account for 28% of the sample.

With respect to this clone: Its antigen is currently not known. No base-level quality is on record; no much larger clone is a single base apart.

Each patient's primary melanoma had been surgically resected and was viewed as potentially curable, though still at risk of metastatic recurrence. This receptor was taken from a human donor with melanoma. The sequence is built from TRBV7-8 and TRBJ2-3; the D gene remains uncertain. Sequenced: melanoma tumor tissue. The CDR3 loop reads CASSRYERLTADTQYF. The sequenced DNA: TGTGCCAGCAGCCGTTACGAGCGTCTTACAGCAGATACGCAGTATTTT.